The rows below give T cell receptor beta chains drawn from one sample of a study of cytomegalovirus exposure and HLA in healthy donors. Sequencing used immunoSEQ multiplex PCR; TCRdb keeps in-frame clones, though not all of them. This sample's table reports 150,000 to 200,000 clones. The sample consisted of PBMCs. Receptors were obtained from a woman aged 60 to 75 in good health and CMV-seronegative. The CDR3 runs from the conserved cysteine through the conserved F or W. Fields, in order: J gene, CDR3 length, V gene, D gene, CDR3 DNA, CDR3 protein. D genes are given only for firm matches.

TRBJ1-3	16	TRBV5-1	TRBD1	TGCGCCAGCAGCTCGGGGACAGGGGATTCAGGAAACACCATATATTTT	CASSSGTGDSGNTIYF
TRBJ2-7	14	TRBV6-5	.	TGTGCCAGCACTCCGACAGGAGTCCCCTACGAGCAGTACTTC	CASTPTGVPYEQYF
TRBJ1-2	14	TRBV4-1	.	TGCGCCAGCAGCCCCCAGGAGGGGGGGGGAGGCTACACCTTC	CASSPQEGGGGYTF
TRBJ2-1	13	TRBV10-1	.	TGCGCCAGCGGAGGAGGGGAGGCCAATGAGCAGTTCTTC	CASGGGEANEQFF
TRBJ2-7	15	TRBV6-5	TRBD1	TGTGCCAGCAGTCCCGGGACAGGGTACTCTGACGAGCAGTACTTC	CASSPGTGYSDEQYF
TRBJ2-3	14	TRBV25-1	.	TGTGCCAGCAGTGGGCAATATAGCACAGATACGCAGTATTTT	CASSGQYSTDTQYF
TRBJ2-7	14	TRBV7-2	TRBD1	TGTGCCAGCAGCTTAGGGCAGGGGGCGTACGAGCAGTACTTC	CASSLGQGAYEQYF
TRBJ1-1	13	TRBV5-1	.	TGCGCCAGCAGCTTGGTCGTGAACACTGAAGCTTTCTTT	CASSLVVNTEAFF
TRBJ2-1	16	TRBV10-3	TRBD2	TGTGCCATCATGACTAGCGGGGGGATGTCCTACAATGAGCAGTTCTTC	CAIMTSGGMSYNEQFF
TRBJ2-3	15	TRBV27	TRBD1	TGTGCCAGCAGCATAAGACAGGGATCAGCAGATACGCAGTATTTT	CASSIRQGSADTQYF
TRBJ2-7	17	TRBV11-2	.	TGTGCCAGCAGCTTAGATCCTGGGCAGAAGTTGAAGTCTGAGCAGTACTTC	CASSLDPGQKLKSEQYF
TRBJ2-7	14	TRBV6-1	.	TGTGCCAGCAGTGGGACGGAAGGGGGCTACGAGCAGTACTTC	CASSGTEGGYEQYF
TRBJ2-5	14	TRBV5-4	TRBD1	TGTGCCAGCAGCAAGACAGGGGGCCGGGAGACCCAGTACTTC	CASSKTGGRETQYF
TRBJ1-6	16	TRBV10-3	.	TGTGCCATCAGCGCTCATACGACAAGACCCAATTCACCCCTCCACTTT	CAISAHTTRPNSPLHF
TRBJ2-1	12	TRBV10-3	.	TGTGCCATCAGTTCGTCCTTCAATGAGCAGTTCTTC	CAISSSFNEQFF
TRBJ2-7	16	TRBV30	TRBD1	TGTGCCTGGAGTGTACTCCGGGGGGACAGGGTGGACGAGCAGTACTTC	CAWSVLRGDRVDEQYF
TRBJ2-3	14	TRBV7-3	.	TGTGCCAGCAGCTCCCTTCGCGGGGCAGATACGCAGTATTTT	CASSSLRGADTQYF
TRBJ1-5	14	TRBV4-1	.	TGCGCCAGCAGCTTCGAGCGGGGGCTTCAGCCCCAGCATTTT	CASSFERGLQPQHF
TRBJ2-2	13	TRBV6-6	.	TGTGCCAGCAGTACCCAGAGGACCGGGGAGCTGTTTTTT	CASSTQRTGELFF
TRBJ1-5	15	TRBV12-5	.	TGTGCTAGTGGTTTGGGCGGACAGTTCAATCAGCCCCAGCATTTT	CASGLGGQFNQPQHF
TRBJ1-1	16	TRBV4-2	.	TGTGCCAGCAGCCAAGGAGACCAGGGTGGGAACACCGAAGCTTTCTTT	CASSQGDQGGNTEAFF
TRBJ2-7	14	TRBV27	.	TGTGCCAGCAGCAGGACATGGGGTTCCTACGAGCAGTACTTC	CASSRTWGSYEQYF
TRBJ2-7	13	TRBV7-2	.	TGTGCCAGCAGCTACAGGGAGCTTTACGAGCAGTACTTC	CASSYRELYEQYF
TRBJ1-2	15	TRBV19	.	TGTGCCAGTAGTATAGAAACATTCTCCTACTATGGCTACACCTTC	CASSIETFSYYGYTF
TRBJ1-4	15	TRBV5-8	.	TGTGCCAGCAACGCCCCAGGGGCGGGTAATGAAAAACTGTTTTTT	CASNAPGAGNEKLFF
TRBJ2-2	15	TRBV7-2	.	TGTGCCAGCAGCTTAACCGCGGCTAACCCCGGGGAGCTGTTTTTT	CASSLTAANPGELFF
TRBJ2-1	16	TRBV7-9	TRBD1	TGTGCCAGCAGCCAAAACCGGGACAGAAGGAACAATGAGCAGTTCTTC	CASSQNRDRRNNEQFF
TRBJ1-2	12	TRBV5-1	TRBD1	TGCGCCAGCAGCCGACAGGGGGATGGCTACACCTTC	CASSRQGDGYTF
TRBJ2-1	15	TRBV4-1	TRBD2	TGCGCCAGCAGCCAGTCGAGCGGGAGGGCCAATGAGCAGTTCTTC	CASSQSSGRANEQFF
TRBJ2-7	14	TRBV10-3	TRBD1	TGTGCCATCAGTGCGGGGACAGCCACCTACGAGCAGTACTTC	CAISAGTATYEQYF
TRBJ1-2	13	TRBV2	.	TGTGCCAGCAGTGATCGGGTAACGTATGGCTACACCTTC	CASSDRVTYGYTF
TRBJ1-1	12	TRBV7-8	.	TGTGCCAGCAGCTTAAATTTCGGTGAAGCTTTCTTT	CASSLNFGEAFF
TRBJ1-5	14	TRBV5-4	TRBD1	TGTGCCAGCAGCCCGGACAGGGGGACTCAGCCCCAGCATTTT	CASSPDRGTQPQHF
TRBJ1-5	15	TRBV2	.	TGTGCCAGCAGCCGCCGGGGTGATAGCAATCAGCCCCAGCATTTT	CASSRRGDSNQPQHF
TRBJ2-4	15	TRBV7-8	TRBD1	TGTGCCAGCAGCCTAAGGGACAGGGCGGATGACATTCAGTACTTC	CASSLRDRADDIQYF
TRBJ1-1	14	TRBV5-1	.	TGCGCCAGCAGCTCTGGGTGGGGGGGGACTGAAGCTTTCTTT	CASSSGWGGTEAFF
TRBJ2-1	13	TRBV28	.	TGTGCCAGCAGCCCTGCTAACCGCAATGAGCAGTTCTTC	CASSPANRNEQFF
TRBJ2-7	13	TRBV10-3	.	TGTGCCATCAGCTATACTAGACTCTACGAGCAGTACTTC	CAISYTRLYEQYF
TRBJ2-7	14	TRBV4-1	.	TGCGCCAGCAGCCAAGAGAGCCGGGCCTACGAGCAGTACTTC	CASSQESRAYEQYF
TRBJ2-1	16	TRBV7-3	TRBD2	TGTGCCAGCAGCTTAATGCAACTAGCGGGATACAATGAGCAGTTCTTC	CASSLMQLAGYNEQFF
TRBJ1-2	15	TRBV5-1	.	TGCGCCAGCAGCTTGGATCAACTAAGTAACTATGGCTACACCTTC	CASSLDQLSNYGYTF
TRBJ1-1	16	TRBV5-1	TRBD1	TGCGCCAGCAGCTTGTCCGGGACAGGGAAGAACACTGAAGCTTTCTTT	CASSLSGTGKNTEAFF
TRBJ1-4	16	TRBV15	TRBD1	TGTGCCACCAGCAGAGTGGGGGGGACAGGGCGTGAAAAACTGTTTTTT	CATSRVGGTGREKLFF
TRBJ2-7	14	TRBV6-5	TRBD2	TGTGCCAGCAGTTATGGCGGGGGTCCGTACGAGCAGTACTTC	CASSYGGGPYEQYF
TRBJ2-3	13	TRBV5-6	.	TGTGCCAGCAGCTTACGAGCGGGAGATACGCAGTATTTT	CASSLRAGDTQYF
TRBJ2-7	16	TRBV7-2	TRBD2	TGTGCCAGCAGCTCCCCTTCTAAGCGGGAGACCTACGAGCAGTACTTC	CASSSPSKRETYEQYF
TRBJ2-2	13	TRBV14	.	TGTGCCAGCAGCCAGACAAACACCGGGGAGCTGTTTTTT	CASSQTNTGELFF
TRBJ1-3	14	TRBV7-9	.	TGTGCCAGCAGCTACAACCATGCTGGAAACACCATATATTTT	CASSYNHAGNTIYF
TRBJ1-1	16	TRBV7-9	TRBD1	TGTGCCAGCCATGCGAGGGCAGGGGGCAGGGACACTGAAGCTTTCTTT	CASHARAGGRDTEAFF
TRBJ2-3	14	TRBV19	.	TGTGCCAGTAGTATGAGGACTGGCACAGATACGCAGTATTTT	CASSMRTGTDTQYF